These 16 T cell receptor beta chains share one sample of origin, sequenced in a study of CD8+ T cells in alopecia areata. Treatment meaning: oral pan-JAK inhibitor, 5-10 mg twice daily. After isolation, RNA underwent reverse transcription to generate cDNA as the sequencing template. Method: immunoSEQ multiplex PCR; TCRdb's copy keeps in-frame clones and lacks some. This table holds around 190,000 clones, roughly three fifths found once. Sequencing was performed on CD4+ T cells sorted from blood, taken between weeks 49 and 50, from a patient treated with tofacitinib. Receptor source: a human donor with alopecia areata.

This clone was counted between two and nine times. This chain links TRBV20-1 with TRBJ2-1; D not resolved. Trimming left V 3 bases short and J 5 bases short, with 5 bases between. The CDR3 contains 11 residues. Per germline, CDR1 DFQATT and CDR2 SNEGSKA (reference sequence). The CDR3 reads CSASSDNEQFF. The CDR3 nucleotides are TGCAGTGCTAGTTCTGACAATGAGCAGTTCTTC.

This CDR3 reads CSVQIANYGYTF. Here the CDR3 DNA reads TGCAGCGTTCAGATCGCTAACTATGGCTACACCTTC. The V and J genes are TRBV29-1 and TRBJ1-2; D unresolved. V was trimmed by 5 bases and J by 0 bases, leaving 7 bases between them. The CDR3 consists of 12 residues. The germline CDR1 and CDR2 sequences are SQVTM and ANQGSEA.

The chain employs TRBV11-2 and TRBJ2-7; the match to TRBD2 covers 11 bases. The germline V gene encodes CDR1 SGHAT and CDR2 FQNNGV. This CDR3 has 15 residues. The trim removed 6 bases at V and 0 bases at J, leaving 4 bases unmatched. In DNA form, the CDR3 reads TGTGCCAGCAGAGCTAGCGGGGGGCCCTCCTACGAGCAGTACTTC. It encodes CASRASGGPSYEQYF. Complete variable domain (other parts from reference TRBV11-2 and TRBJ2-7): EAGVAQSPRYKIIEKRQSVAFWCNPISGHATLYWYQQILGQGPKLLIQFQNNGVVDDSQLPKDRFSAERLKGVDSTLKIQPAKLEDSAVYLCASRASGGPSYEQYFGPGTRLTVT.

The rearrangement uses TRBV30 and TRBJ1-2; weak D call: TRBD1 (5 bases). The CDR3 is made up of 13 amino acids. With 7 bases removed from V and 4 bases from J, the gap between germline ends came to 16 bases. Germline V lookup: CDR1 GTSNPN, CDR2 SVGIG (reference sequence). The CDR3 sequence is CALILHRGYGYTF. The CDR3 DNA reads as TGTGCCTTAATACTTCATAGGGGCTATGGCTACACCTTC.

The sample holds a few counts of this clone. V and J are TRBV7-9 and TRBJ1-2; perhaps TRBD1 as D (6 bases). Germline-derived CDR1 and CDR2 are SEHNR and FQNEAQ (reference sequence). V was pared by 4 bases and J by 4 bases, with 16 bases between. The CDR3 is 15 residues long. The CDR3 loop reads CASSSSGQSLYGYTF. The CDR3 DNA reads TGTGCCAGCAGCTCCTCCGGACAGAGCCTCTATGGCTACACCTTC.

The V and J genes are TRBV9 and TRBJ1-6; D remains unclear. Germline V gives CDR1 SGDLS, CDR2 YYNGEE. CDR3 size: 14 residues. With 0 bases removed from V and 7 bases from J, the gap between germline ends came to 8 bases. CDR3: CASSVDPGNSPLHF. The CDR3 nucleotides read TGTGCCAGCAGCGTAGACCCTGGCAATTCACCCCTCCACTTT.

A few counts support this clone. The V gene is TRBV2, the J gene TRBJ1-2; unclear D gene. The ends were cut back, 2 bases at V and 4 bases at J, with 11 bases in the middle. The CDR3 runs to 14 residues. Germline CDR1 reads SNHLY; CDR2 reads FYNNEI. In DNA form, the CDR3 reads TGTGCCAGCAGTGAAATGGGATTGGGCTATGGCTACACCTTC. As protein: CASSEMGLGYGYTF. Filled out from reference TRBV2 and TRBJ1-2, the complete variable domain reads EPEVTQTPSHQVTQMGQEVILRCVPISNHLYFYWYRQILGQKVEFLVSFYNNEISEKSEIFDDQFSVERPDGSNFTLKIRSTKLEDSAMYFCASSEMGLGYGYTFGSGTRLTVV.

Remarks on this clone: One junction end does not reproduce the germline sequence, and a read error may be involved. The chain recombines TRBV7-2 with TRBJ1-1; D uncertain. This CDR3 is built from 14 residues. From germline, CDR1 is SGHTA and CDR2 FQGNSA. CDR3 nucleotide sequence: TGTGCCAGCAGCTTATGGACGGCGAACACTGAAGCTCTCTTT. Its protein is CASSLWTANTEALF.

V and J are TRBV18 and TRBJ2-7, with D possibly TRBD2 on 5 matching bases. Germline V lookup: CDR1 KGHSH, CDR2 LQKENI. Trimming removed 3 bases from V and 2 bases from J, with 17 bases in between. The length of the CDR3 is 16 residues. The CDR3 DNA follows: TGTGCCAGCTCACCGGGTGGAGGAGTCCTGGCCTACGAGCAGTACTTC. It yields the protein CASSPGGGVLAYEQYF. Complete variable domain (other parts from reference TRBV18 and TRBJ2-7): NAGVMQNPRHLVRRRGQEARLRCSPMKGHSHVYWYRQLPEEGLKFMVYLQKENIIDESGMPKERFSAEFPKEGPSILRIQQVVRGDSAAYFCASSPGGGVLAYEQYFGPGTRLTVT.

This clone was detected only a few times. The V and J genes are TRBV15 and TRBJ1-5; no clear D gene. The V gene's germline CDR1 is LNHNV and CDR2 YYDKDF (reference sequence). V was trimmed by 1 base and J by 4 bases, leaving 8 bases between them. The length of the CDR3 is 14 residues. CDR3 residues: CATSRGFANQPQHF. In DNA, the CDR3 is TGTGCCACCAGCAGAGGGTTCGCGAATCAGCCCCAGCATTTT.

This chain uses TRBV7-2 with TRBJ2-5; D might be TRBD2 (5 bases). Germline V CDR1 and CDR2: SGHTA, FQGNSA. The CDR3 consists of 14 residues. Trimming removed 1 base from V and 2 bases from J, with 8 bases in between. The CDR3 coding sequence is TGTGCCAGCAGCTTAGGGACTTTTCAAGAGACCCAGTACTTC. Its protein product is CASSLGTFQETQYF. The entire variable domain, with the rest obtained from reference TRBV7-2 and TRBJ2-5, is as follows: GAGVSQSPSNKVTEKGKDVELRCDPISGHTALYWYRQSLGQGLEFLIYFQGNSAPDKSGLPSDRFSAERTGGSVSTLTIQRTQQEDSAVYLCASSLGTFQETQYFGPGTRLLVL.

This sequence joins TRBV18 and TRBJ2-3, with TRBD2 as a possible D gene (6 bases). Trimming cost V 3 bases and J 5 bases, with 12 bases left between them. CDR1 is KGHSH, CDR2 LQKENI, per germline. The CDR3 is 14 amino acids. The DNA for the CDR3 is TGTGCCAGCTCACCCCTACCGGAGGGAGATACGCAGTATTTT. Its translation is CASSPLPEGDTQYF.

The rearrangement joins TRBV6-5 to TRBJ2-1; D is unclear. The germline CDR1 and CDR2 sequences are MNHEY and SVGAGI. The CDR3 contains 11 residues. Trimming shortened V by 4 bases and J by 9 bases, and 7 bases separated the two germline ends. CDR3 nucleotides: TGTGCCAGCAGTTTTTATGGTGAGCAGTTCTTC. This codes for CASSFYGEQFF.

The chain employs TRBV4-1 and TRBJ2-3, with 10 bases lining up with TRBD2. V lost 1 base to trimming and J lost 2 bases; unmatched junction nucleotides: 6. CDR3 length: 17 residues. Per germline, CDR1 MGHRA and CDR2 YSYEKL. The CDR3 loop is CASSQVLSGGPTDTQYF. DNA of the CDR3: TGCGCCAGCAGCCAAGTTCTTAGCGGGGGGCCCACAGATACGCAGTATTTT.

In its sample, this clone was seen a few times. This sample also contains other DNA sequences that code for the same CDR3. The genes are TRBV29-1 and TRBJ1-1, with TRBD1 as a possible D gene (5 bases). Trimming removed 6 bases from V and 0 bases from J, with 8 bases in between. The CDR3 loop spans 12 amino acids. Germline lookup yields CDR1 SQVTM and CDR2 ANQGSEA. CDR3 DNA sequence: TGCAGCGTGGCGGGGGTGAACACTGAAGCTTTCTTT. Protein product: CSVAGVNTEAFF.

The rearrangement uses TRBV4-3 and TRBJ2-7; D may be TRBD1 (5 bases). The CDR3 is made up of 13 amino acids. The V end lost 4 bases, the J end lost 3 bases, and 10 bases lay between the germline ends. Germline V gene lookup returns CDR1 LGHNA and CDR2 YSLEER. This CDR3 reads CASSPQAYYEQYF. The CDR3 nucleotides read TGCGCCAGCAGCCCACAGGCATACTACGAGCAGTACTTC.